The sequence of this TCR beta chain was determined in a study of regulatory T cells in long-lasting Graves disease. CDR3 regions were amplified by Arm-PCR using iRepertoire HTBI primers to build TCR beta libraries. TCRdb recomputed calls from the multiplex PCR reads with MiXCR, one row per CDR3 protein. The sample has 520,000 or so distinct CDR3 sequences, around 12% seen once; the top ten hold roughly 8.9%. Time point described: newly diagnosed GD, antithyroid drugs for less than 3 months. Extracted PBMC RNA gave rise to the TCR library. There are 13 residues in the CDR3. In germline, CDR1 is SNHLY, CDR2 FYNNEI. V lost 7 bases and J lost 4, with 13 bases in between. Separately, the same data were catalogued under a study of T cells in Graves' hyperthyroidism and ophthalmopathy.

The material was peripheral blood mononuclear cells (PBMCs), obtained at new diagnosis, from a patient treated with antithyroid drugs. The chain combines TRBV2 with TRBJ1-1; D is unclear. The source of this sequence is a woman aged 25 to 39 with Graves disease. Written as DNA, the CDR3 is TGTGCCAGCACCACAGAGGAGAGCACTGAAGCTTTCTTT. It yields the protein CASTTEESTEAFF.